This entry lists 5 T cell receptor beta chains sequenced from one sample in a study of T cells after yellow fever vaccination. TCRdb reanalysed the 5' RACE reads using MiXCR and keeps one entry per CDR3 protein. The sample comprises about 550,000 distinct CDR3 sequences, 19% of which are singletons, and 14% rests with the top ten. The sequencing used PBMCs, collected 15 days after the yellow fever booster vaccination. The receptors come from a man aged 30 to 39 who received the YFV17D yellow fever vaccine.

This clonotype has only a few counts. The chain employs TRBV11-2 and TRBJ2-5, with TRBD1 as a possible D gene (6 bases). Trimming stripped 1 base from V and 0 bases from J, with 12 bases between. Germline V gives CDR1 SGHAT, CDR2 FQNNGV. This CDR3 spans 16 amino acids. The CDR3 protein is CASSLAGTHYQETQYF. As DNA, the CDR3 is TGTGCCAGCAGCTTAGCAGGGACACACTACCAAGAGACCCAGTACTTC.

V gene TRBV23-1 combines with J gene TRBJ2-5; a possible D gene is TRBD2 (7 bases). TRBV23-1 is treated as an ORF (open reading frame) with a function not yet certain. Trimming removed 0 bases at V and 3 bases at J, with 11 bases between. This CDR3 is built from 15 residues. The CDR3 DNA reads TGCGCCAGCAGTCAATCTGGGAGGGGGGAAGAGACCCAGTACTTC. Its translation: CASSQSGRGEETQYF.

This clonotype was seen ten or more times. The rearrangement links TRBV28 to TRBJ2-7; D ambiguous. V lost 5 bases to trimming and J lost 0 bases, with 5 bases between them. Germline assignment: CDR1 MDHEN and CDR2 SYDVKM. CDR3 length equals 12 residues. DNA for the CDR3: TGTGCCAGCAGTCCTCTCTCCTACGAGCAGTACTTC. Amino acids: CASSPLSYEQYF.

V and J are TRBV12-3 or TRBV12-4 and TRBJ2-3; D is ambiguous. The CDR3 has 14 residues. The germline V and J ends were trimmed by 3 bases and 5 bases, with 12 bases remaining between them. In nucleotides, the CDR3 is TGTGCCAGCAGTTTGGTAGGGTCGGGAGATACGCAGTATTTT. Protein sequence: CASSLVGSGDTQYF.

This chain uses TRBV11-1 with TRBJ2-7; D might be TRBD2 (7 bases). CDR1 and CDR2 from the germline V gene are SGHAT and FQDESV (reference sequence). CDR3 size: 15 residues. The V and J ends lost 5 bases and 2 bases respectively, with 16 bases between them. CDR3 region: CASSPLKGGTYEQYF. The CDR3 DNA sequence: TGTGCCAGCAGCCCCCTCAAGGGGGGGACCTACGAGCAGTACTTC.